This T cell receptor beta chain was recovered during a study of control samples from healthy donors and cancer patients. J lost 6 bases, V lost 5 bases, and 8 bases had no gene match. CDR3 length: 14 residues. Germline CDR1 and CDR2: MDHEN and SYDVKM. The method was immunoSEQ multiplex PCR; TCRdb's version includes in-frame clones alone and lacks a portion of them. The data show more than 95,000 clones, approximately 92% seen once. The sample taken for sequencing was PBMCs. The clonotype was recovered from a woman in her forties or fifties with colorectal cancer. The rearrangement joins TRBV28 to TRBJ2-7; 9 bases agree with TRBD2. The CDR3 bases are TGTGCCAGCAGTGGGCGGGAGGGCGTAAGCGAGCAGTACTTC. This encodes CASSGREGVSEQYF.